A single sample gave rise to the 25 T cell receptor beta chains below, sequenced in a study of OX40 agonist ivuxolimab in advanced cancers. Assay: immunoSEQ multiplex PCR; the TCRdb copy retains only in-frame clones and omits some. This sample has roughly 100,000 clones, with 70% to 85% found just once. Here the sequenced sample was CD4+ or CD8+ T cells sorted from blood, taken in a trial of the OX40 agonist ivuxolimab. Receptors originate from an adult with an advanced solid tumor such as melanoma, head and neck, liver or kidney cancer.

On this clone: Different DNA sequences within this sample yield the same CDR3. The J gene is TRBJ2-3, the V gene TRBV6-6, with TRBD2 as a possible D gene (6 bases). V lost 2 bases and J 2 bases, leaving 8 bases between the germline ends. CDR3 length: 14 residues. CDR1 is MNHNY and CDR2 is SVGAGI in the germline V gene (reference sequence). The CDR3 DNA reads as TGTGCCAGCAGTTACGGGGGGTCCACAGATACGCAGTATTTT. Amino acids: CASSYGGSTDTQYF.

This chain connects TRBV7-3 to TRBJ2-2; D is perhaps TRBD2 (6 bases). V lost 5 bases, J lost 2 bases, and 18 bases lay in between. CDR1 is SGHTA, CDR2 FQGTGA, per germline. CDR3 length: 17 residues. CDR3 in amino acids: CASSPGLVAANTGELFF. In DNA, the CDR3 is TGTGCCAGCAGCCCGGGTTTGGTAGCGGCTAACACCGGGGAGCTGTTTTTT. The whole variable domain, remainder taken from reference TRBV7-3 and TRBJ2-2, is GAGVSQTPSNKVTEKGKYVELRCDPISGHTALYWYRQSLGQGPEFLIYFQGTGAADDSGLPNDRFFAVRPEGSVSTLKIQRTERGDSAVYLCASSPGLVAANTGELFFGEGSRLTVL.

The chain combines TRBV4-2 with TRBJ1-4; D is unresolved. CDR1 and CDR2 from the germline V gene are LGHNA and YNFKEQ. V dropped 0 bases and J dropped 3 bases, with 11 bases sitting between them. The CDR3 loop spans 16 amino acids. In nucleotides, the CDR3 is TGTGCCAGCAGCCAAGATCCAGCGGGTTCTAATGAAAAACTGTTTTTT. This encodes CASSQDPAGSNEKLFF.

This chain connects TRBV19 to TRBJ2-6; D is unresolved. Trimming took 4 bases from V and 2 from J, leaving 6 bases between them. This CDR3 has 14 residues. Germline values: CDR1 LNHDA, CDR2 SQIVND (reference sequence). The CDR3 DNA reads as TGTGCCAGTAGTACTTTAGCTGGGGCCAACGTCCTGACTTTC. Its protein is CASSTLAGANVLTF.

V gene TRBV28 combines with J gene TRBJ2-3; 9 positions agree with TRBD1. This CDR3 spans 15 amino acids. V trimming: 2 bases; J trimming: 4 bases; junction bases outside the gene matches: 4. Germline values: CDR1 MDHEN, CDR2 SYDVKM. The CDR3 DNA reads TGTGCCAGCAGTTTAATAACAGGGGGCTCAGATACGCAGTATTTT. Protein: CASSLITGGSDTQYF.

The V and J genes are TRBV11-3 and TRBJ2-1; 9 bases map to TRBD2. V shed 1 base and J 6 bases; nucleotides not matched to a gene: 7. The CDR3 spans 16 residues. The germline V gene encodes CDR1 SGHNT and CDR2 YENEEA. DNA for the CDR3: TGTGCCAGCAGCTTAGGGGCGGGACTAGCCATCAATGAGCAGTTCTTC. Residues: CASSLGAGLAINEQFF.

This clone was found a few times. This CDR3 is also generated by other DNA sequences in the sample. This chain joins TRBV10-1 and TRBJ2-6; TRBD1 might be the D (6 bases). V was trimmed by 3 bases and J by 3 bases, leaving 9 bases between them. Germline lookup yields CDR1 WNHNN and CDR2 SYGVQD (reference sequence). The CDR3 covers 15 residues. The CDR3 loop reads CASSEGGSGANVLTF. In DNA form, the CDR3 reads TGCGCCAGCAGTGAAGGGGGAAGTGGGGCCAACGTCCTGACTTTC.

V usage is TRBV2 and J usage is TRBJ2-2, with 8 bases aligning to TRBD2. Germline trimming cut 4 bases from V and 3 bases from J; bases unmatched to any gene: 4. The CDR3 sequence is 15 residues long. The germline CDR1 and CDR2 sequences are SNHLY and FYNNEI. Written as DNA, the CDR3 is TGTGCCAGCAGTGGGAGCGGGAGTGACACCGGGGAGCTGTTTTTT. Its protein is CASSGSGSDTGELFF.

This clone has a single count. The genes are TRBV5-4 and TRBJ2-4; 12 positions agree with TRBD1. This CDR3 comprises 14 residues. The J segment lost 5 bases and the V segment lost 4 bases, leaving 1 base of the junction unmatched. CDR1 and CDR2 from the germline V gene are SGHNT and YYREEE (reference sequence). CDR3 bases: TGTGCCAGCAGCGGGACAGGGGGCGAAAACATTCAGTACTTC. This encodes CASSGTGGENIQYF.

The chain recombines TRBV28 with TRBJ1-5; TRBD1 matches at 7 bases. CDR1 MDHEN and CDR2 SYDVKM come from the germline V gene. V shed 7 bases and J 1 base; nucleotides not matched to a gene: 7. CDR3 length: 15 amino acids. The DNA for the CDR3 is TGTGCCAGCACGCCTGACAGGGTAAGCAATCAGCCCCAGCATTTT. This codes for CASTPDRVSNQPQHF.

With respect to this clone: The sample contains more than one DNA sequence encoding this CDR3. CDR3 sequence reads: CASSGGKNPLYEQYF. CDR3 nucleotide sequence: TGTGCCAGCAGTGGGGGAAAAAACCCACTCTACGAGCAGTACTTC. The J gene is TRBJ2-7, the V gene TRBV5-4; D could derive from TRBD1 or TRBD2 (5 bases each). V shed 5 bases and J shed 3 bases, with 18 bases lying between them. The CDR3 consists of 15 residues. Germline CDR1 and CDR2: SGHNT and YYREEE (reference sequence).

The chain recombines TRBV27 with TRBJ2-7; no reliable D call. The CDR3 covers 10 residues. CDR1 and CDR2 from the germline V gene are MNHEY and SMNVEV (reference sequence). The germline V and J ends were trimmed by 8 bases and 2 bases, with 4 bases remaining between them. This CDR3 reads CASQTYEQYF. As DNA, the CDR3 is TGTGCCAGCCAGACCTACGAGCAGTACTTC.

This clone was counted a few times. This sequence joins TRBV13 and TRBJ2-7; D is possibly TRBD1 or TRBD2 (5 bases each). There are 15 residues in the CDR3. V lost 3 bases and J lost 6, with 18 bases in between. Germline CDR1 reads PRHDT; CDR2 reads FYEKMQ (reference sequence). The CDR3 DNA reads TGTGCCAGCAGCTTTTATTATCGGGGCCTGGGCGAGCAGTACTTC. This gives the protein CASSFYYRGLGEQYF.

The CDR3 nucleotides are TGTGCCAGCAGCCCGTCCCGTACGAGCACCGGGGAGCTGTTTTTT. Its protein product is CASSPSRTSTGELFF. The genes are TRBV4-2 and TRBJ2-2, with D unclear. CDR1 LGHNA and CDR2 YNFKEQ come from the germline V gene. This CDR3 has 15 residues. Trimming removed 4 bases from V and 4 bases from J, with 13 bases in between.

J is TRBJ1-2 and V is TRBV7-9; no reliable D call. The ends were cut back, 1 base at V and 6 bases at J, with 9 bases in the middle. Germline V gene sequence: CDR1 SEHNR, CDR2 FQNEAQ (reference sequence). There are 13 residues in the CDR3. The CDR3 DNA sequence: TGTGCCAGCAGCTTAGTCCTTGAGGATGGCTACACCTTC. Protein sequence: CASSLVLEDGYTF.

The V call is TRBV27, the J call TRBJ2-3; D call uncertain. Trimming left V 6 bases short and J 3 bases short, with 19 bases between. The V gene's germline CDR1 is MNHEY and CDR2 SMNVEV (reference sequence). The CDR3 runs to 16 residues. The CDR3 reads CASSPIRPSMTDTQYF. The CDR3 DNA follows: TGTGCCAGCAGCCCCATTAGGCCCTCGATGACAGATACGCAGTATTTT.

This clone was recorded only once. This chain uses TRBV27 with TRBJ1-5; D is ambiguous. The germline CDR1 and CDR2 sequences are MNHEY and SMNVEV (reference sequence). Trimming took 2 bases from V and 2 from J, leaving 10 bases between them. This CDR3 contains 15 residues. The CDR3 bases are TGTGCCAGCAGTTTAGGTTTCGGCGGCAATCAGCCCCAGCATTTT. Its protein product is CASSLGFGGNQPQHF.

V is TRBV6-1 and J is TRBJ2-7, with unresolved D. Trimming stripped 6 bases from V and 4 bases from J, with 4 bases between. This CDR3 has 10 amino acids. Germline CDR1 is MNHNS and CDR2 is SASEGT. The CDR3 sequence: CASSPYEQYF. The CDR3 bases are TGTGCCAGCAGCCCTTACGAGCAGTACTTC.

This clone was observed a single time. V is TRBV2 and J is TRBJ2-7, with D maybe TRBD2 (6 bases). Germline V gives CDR1 SNHLY, CDR2 FYNNEI. The CDR3 runs 15 residues. Trimming removed 3 bases at V and 3 bases at J, with 15 bases between. CDR3 region: CASSDGGAGIYEQYF. The CDR3 nucleotides are TGTGCCAGCAGTGATGGAGGGGCGGGGATCTACGAGCAGTACTTC.

The gene calls are TRBV4-1 and TRBJ2-7; 10 nucleotides align to TRBD1. The trim removed 3 bases at V and 4 bases at J, leaving 6 bases unmatched. CDR1 MGHRA and CDR2 YSYEKL come from the germline V gene. There are 15 residues in the CDR3. The DNA for the CDR3 is TGCGCCAGCAGCCATTCGACAGGGGGCGAGTACGAGCAGTACTTC. Its translation: CASSHSTGGEYEQYF.

V gene TRBV9 combines with J gene TRBJ1-1; tentative D call: TRBD1 (5 bases). This CDR3 contains 13 residues. CDR1 and CDR2 from the germline V gene are SGDLS and YYNGEE. V was clipped by 4 bases and J by 1 base, with 8 bases between them. DNA for the CDR3: TGTGCCAGCAGCCCCACAGGGAACACTGAAGCTTTCTTT. Its protein product is CASSPTGNTEAFF.

The V gene is TRBV11-3, the J gene TRBJ2-3; the match to TRBD2 covers 8 bases. The trim removed 6 bases at V and 8 bases at J, leaving 16 bases unmatched. The CDR3 loop spans 16 amino acids. CDR1 and CDR2 (germline): SGHNT, YENEEA. DNA of the CDR3: TGTGCCAGCAGTTATAGCGGGGACCCTTCAGCGGTTACGCAGTATTTT. Its translation is CASSYSGDPSAVTQYF.

In its sample, this clone was seen once. The chain links TRBV5-4 to TRBJ2-2, with 8 nucleotides matching TRBD2. Germline CDR1 and CDR2: SGHNT and YYREEE (reference sequence). With 0 bases clipped from V and 3 bases from J, the junction kept 1 base outside the gene matches. CDR3 length: 15 amino acids. The CDR3 sequence: CASSLAGGDTGELFF. The DNA for the CDR3 is TGTGCCAGCAGCTTGGCGGGAGGGGACACCGGGGAGCTGTTTTTT.

The chain carries TRBV6-5 and TRBJ1-5; 11 positions match TRBD1. CDR1 and CDR2 (germline): MNHEY, SVGAGI. V was clipped by 7 bases and J by 4 bases; unmatched bases: 3. CDR3 length: 14 amino acids. In DNA, the CDR3 is TGTGCCAGCACCTGGGACAGGGGGAATCAGCCCCAGCATTTT. Protein sequence: CASTWDRGNQPQHF.

A few counts support this clone. The J gene is TRBJ2-1, the V gene TRBV5-1; the D is unclear. The CDR3 is made up of 11 amino acids. Trimming removed 1 base at V and 7 bases at J, with 3 bases between. Germline V gene data show CDR1 as SGHRS and CDR2 as YFSETQ. Here the CDR3 DNA reads TGCGCCAGCAGCTTGAGGAATGAGCAGTTCTTC. Amino acids: CASSLRNEQFF.